The 17 T cell receptor beta chains below were found in one sample sequenced in a study of T-cell reconstitution after alpha-beta-depleted transplantation in children (dated by TCRdb to about 2016). According to the study, the label for this sample's treatment or condition signals: allogeneic hematopoietic cell transplantation with graft depleted of TCRalphabeta T cells and CD19 B cells. The library was generated by PCR. TCRdb records Illumina HiSeq 2500 as the sequencer. TCR library preparation used molecular barcoding, with unique molecular identifiers applied to normalize quantification of the TCRbeta repertoire. TCRdb passed the public sequencing reads through fastp at Q25 and MiXCR, retaining productive beta sequences. Rows matching on CDR3 protein sequence are summarized as one entry with the most common DNA and genes. For this sample the table gives 700,000 to 950,000 distinct CDR3 sequences, of which 16% were detected only once. The biggest ten clones account for around 5% of the sample.

The specimen comprised PBMCs, mostly from graft donor cells, sampled 360 days after TCRalphabeta/CD19-depleted stem cell transplant. The receptors originated from a male patient younger than 18 who had a stem cell transplant for acute lymphoblastic leukemia, so the T cells may come from the graft donor.

The chain uses TRBV5-1 and TRBJ1-1; tentative D call: TRBD1 (5 bases). The CDR3 spans 16 residues. Germline CDR1 and CDR2: SGHRS and YFSETQ. Trimming pared 2 bases from V and 0 bases from J, leaving 14 bases between. As DNA, the CDR3 is TGCGCCAGCAGCTTCGGAGACAGTCAAATGAACACTGAAGCTTTCTTT. Protein sequence: CASSFGDSQMNTEAFF. The full variable domain, completed using reference TRBV5-1 and TRBJ1-1, is KAGVTQTPRYLIKTRGQQVTLSCSPISGHRSVSWYQQTPGQGLQFLFEYFSETQRNKGNFPGRFSGRQFSNSRSEMNVSTLELGDSALYLCASSFGDSQMNTEAFFGQGTRLTVV.

The chain combines TRBV12-3 or TRBV12-4 with TRBJ2-7; 10 bases match TRBD2. This CDR3 is built from 15 residues. J lost 2 bases, V lost 4 bases, and 5 bases had no gene match. CDR3 coding DNA: TGTGCCAGCAGTTCTGGACTAGCGGTCGCCTACGAGCAGTACTTC. It encodes CASSSGLAVAYEQYF.

The chain employs TRBV5-1 and TRBJ1-2; possibly TRBD1 for D (6 bases). V was shortened by 4 bases and J by 2 bases, with 12 bases between the two germline ends. The germline V gene encodes CDR1 SGHRS and CDR2 YFSETQ. This CDR3 has 14 residues. The CDR3 protein is CASSRRDTNYGYTF. For the CDR3, the DNA is TGCGCCAGCAGCCGCCGGGACACCAACTATGGCTACACCTTC.

This clonotype was counted a few times. This chain joins TRBV20-1 and TRBJ2-3; the match to TRBD2 covers 10 bases. V lost 6 bases to trimming and J lost 5 bases; unmatched junction nucleotides: 8. Germline CDR1 reads DFQATT; CDR2 reads SNEGSKA (reference sequence). The CDR3 consists of 14 residues. As DNA, the CDR3 is TGCAGTGCCCTAAGAGCGGGAGGGGAAGATACGCAGTATTTT. Protein: CSALRAGGEDTQYF.

This clonotype was found a few times. V gene TRBV12-3 or TRBV12-4 combines with J gene TRBJ2-4; D tentatively fits TRBD1 or TRBD2 (5 bases each). V was shortened by 6 bases and J by 6 bases, with 18 bases between the two germline ends. The CDR3 length is 15 residues. CDR3 loop: CASRNPGRFGNIQYF. The CDR3 DNA follows: TGTGCCAGCAGAAACCCGGGGCGTTTCGGAAACATTCAGTACTTC.

This clonotype was observed a few times. The chain has TRBV9 and TRBJ1-1; D uncertain. The CDR3 is 15 residues long. V was clipped by 0 bases and J by 3 bases, with 12 bases between them. The germline V gene encodes CDR1 SGDLS and CDR2 YYNGEE. The CDR3 protein is CASSVDIRPHTEAFF. The CDR3 bases are TGTGCCAGCAGCGTAGATATCCGTCCTCACACTGAAGCTTTCTTT.

This clonotype appeared a few times. V is TRBV3-1 and J is TRBJ1-5; no reliable D call. CDR3 length equals 13 residues. V was pared by 11 bases and J by 4 bases, with 15 bases between. CDR1 LGHDT and CDR2 YNNKEL come from the germline V gene (reference sequence). The chain's CDR3 is CALIKKANQPQHF. Written as DNA, the CDR3 is TGTGCCCTCATAAAAAAGGCAAATCAGCCCCAGCATTTT.

This clonotype was observed a handful of times. The V and J genes are TRBV13 and TRBJ2-7; the D gene is possibly TRBD2 (5 bases). Germline assignment: CDR1 PRHDT and CDR2 FYEKMQ (reference sequence). This CDR3 is 15 amino acids long. Trimming took 6 bases from V and 0 from J, leaving 15 bases between them. The CDR3 reads CASRASTKSSYEQYF. CDR3 DNA sequence: TGTGCCAGCAGAGCGTCGACTAAGAGCTCCTACGAGCAGTACTTC.

This clonotype has a handful of counts. This sequence joins TRBV19 and TRBJ2-7; 8 bases align to TRBD1. This CDR3 is built from 15 residues. V trimming: 5 bases; J trimming: 3 bases; junction bases outside the gene matches: 9. Germline V gene lookup returns CDR1 LNHDA and CDR2 SQIVND (reference sequence). The CDR3 nucleotides are TGTGCCAGTAGTCCCCGACAGGGGCGTTTCTACGAGCAGTACTTC. This translates into CASSPRQGRFYEQYF.

The V and J genes are TRBV5-1 and TRBJ2-5, with 7 bases fitting TRBD2. V was pared by 4 bases and J by 5 bases, with 8 bases of the junction left unmatched. The CDR3 spans 14 residues. CDR1 and CDR2 from the germline V gene are SGHRS and YFSETQ. The CDR3 loop is CASSPSQGGETQYF. The CDR3 coding sequence is TGCGCCAGCAGCCCGTCGCAGGGAGGGGAGACCCAGTACTTC.

This sequence joins TRBV20-1 and TRBJ1-2, with D possibly matching TRBD1 (6 bases). Germline V gene data show CDR1 as DFQATT and CDR2 as SNEGSKA (reference sequence). Between the trimmed V and J ends, which lost 5 bases and 4 bases, there was a span of 20 bases. The CDR3 runs 15 residues. The CDR3 nucleotides are TGCAGTGCTTACGGAACAGGGCGAGATCCCTATGGCTACACCTTC. This encodes CSAYGTGRDPYGYTF.

The table lists this clonotype with a few counts. V is TRBV7-6 and J is TRBJ2-7; 10 bases fit TRBD2. CDR3 size: 15 residues. Germline loops: CDR1 SGHVS, CDR2 FNYEAQ. The trim removed 2 bases at V and 3 bases at J, leaving 4 bases unmatched. CDR3 residues: CASSLTASGGYEQYF. CDR3 nucleotide sequence: TGTGCCAGCAGCTTAACGGCTAGCGGGGGCTACGAGCAGTACTTC.

This clonotype occurred a few times. The chain couples TRBV21-1 to TRBJ2-7; no DNA check was done on the table's D call, TRBD1. TRBV21-1 is tagged as a pseudogene. This CDR3 has 18 amino acids. In nucleotides, the CDR3 is TGTGCCAGCAGCATTGGGTTTCTCGGACAGATCTACGCCTACGAGCAGTACTTC. Protein sequence: CASSIGFLGQIYAYEQYF.

The sample holds a few counts of this clonotype. CDR3 protein: CSVEGGARSAYNEQFF. The CDR3 DNA is TGCAGCGTGGAGGGGGGAGCGCGGTCGGCCTACAATGAGCAGTTCTTC. This rearrangement joins TRBV29-1 to TRBJ2-1; D is tentatively TRBD1 or TRBD2 (6 bases each). V was cut by 6 bases and J by 2 bases, with 20 bases left in between. The germline V gene encodes CDR1 SQVTM and CDR2 ANQGSEA. The CDR3 spans 16 residues.

This clonotype occurred once. The chain has TRBV5-1 and TRBJ2-7, with 9 bases aligning to TRBD2. With 4 bases clipped from V and 2 bases from J, the junction kept 16 bases outside the gene matches. The CDR3 is 18 residues long. Germline CDR1 SGHRS, CDR2 YFSETQ. The CDR3 sequence is CASSRDTSTSGLAYEQYF. The CDR3 DNA sequence: TGCGCCAGCAGCCGGGACACTTCGACTAGCGGACTTGCCTACGAGCAGTACTTC.

The chain combines TRBV15 with TRBJ2-4; D gene uncertain. This CDR3 contains 14 residues. Germline assignment: CDR1 LNHNV and CDR2 YYDKDF (reference sequence). V shed 0 bases and J shed 0 bases, with 3 bases lying between them. The CDR3 DNA is TGTGCCACCAGCAGAGACCTAGCCAAAAACATTCAGTACTTC. It codes for CATSRDLAKNIQYF.

The chain couples TRBV27 to TRBJ1-4; D gene ambiguous. Germline V gene sequence: CDR1 MNHEY, CDR2 SMNVEV (reference sequence). Trimming removed 5 bases at V and 2 bases at J, with 12 bases between. The CDR3 is 15 amino acids. This CDR3 reads CASSIGSETNEKLFF. CDR3 nucleotide sequence: TGTGCCAGCAGTATTGGAAGCGAGACTAATGAAAAACTGTTTTTT.